A selection of T cell receptor beta chains follows, all from one sample in a study of T cell repertoires in cytomegalovirus infection. TCRdb itself ran the reads through MiXCR, one entry per CDR3 protein. The sample holds about 160,000 distinct CDR3 sequences, roughly a sixth seen once. Source material: CD8+ T cells from PBMCs. These receptor sequences come from a human donor in good health (CMV status not recorded). Some clones in this sample may be carry-over from other donors' samples. Both conserved end residues are part of each CDR3. The D gene is left open where the match is weak. Only part of the rows carry a size: once, few, many, or a class if the clone is expanded.

j_call: TRBJ2-3; d_call: TRBD1; clone_size: many; v_call: TRBV7-2; cdr3_length: 16; cdr3_nt: TGTGCCAGCAGCCCGGCCAGGGGGCCGAGCACAGATACGCAGTATTTT; cdr3_aa: CASSPARGPSTDTQYF
j_call: TRBJ1-2; d_call: NA; clone_size: NA; v_call: TRBV7-9; cdr3_length: 13; cdr3_nt: TGTGCCAGCAGAAACGGGTCTTACTATGGCTACACCTTC; cdr3_aa: CASRNGSYYGYTF
j_call: TRBJ2-3; d_call: NA; clone_size: few; v_call: TRBV27; cdr3_length: 12; cdr3_nt: TGTGCCACTGGGAGGACCTCTGGTACGCAGTATTTT; cdr3_aa: CATGRTSGTQYF
j_call: TRBJ2-3; d_call: TRBD1; clone_size: NA; v_call: TRBV29-1; cdr3_length: 14; cdr3_nt: TGCAGCGCTCTCGGGACAGGGGGATCAGATACGCAGTATTTT; cdr3_aa: CSALGTGGSDTQYF
j_call: TRBJ2-5; d_call: TRBD2; clone_size: NA; v_call: TRBV6-2/TRBV6-3; cdr3_length: 13; cdr3_nt: TGTGCCAGCATGACGGGAGGAGGAGAGACCCAGTACTTC; cdr3_aa: CASMTGGGETQYF
j_call: TRBJ2-7; d_call: NA; clone_size: NA; v_call: TRBV20-1; cdr3_length: 13; cdr3_nt: TGCAGTGCTAGAGCGAGCCAGTCCTACGAGCAGTACTTC; cdr3_aa: CSARASQSYEQYF
j_call: TRBJ2-7; d_call: NA; clone_size: few; v_call: TRBV11-2; cdr3_length: 16; cdr3_nt: TGTGCCAGCAGGGGTATCACGCCGGGACTCATTTTCGGGCAGTACTTC; cdr3_aa: CASRGITPGLIFGQYF
j_call: TRBJ2-1; d_call: NA; clone_size: NA; v_call: TRBV27; cdr3_length: 13; cdr3_nt: TGTGCCAGCAGTCAAAGAGGGTGGGATGAGCAGTTCTTC; cdr3_aa: CASSQRGWDEQFF
j_call: TRBJ1-1; d_call: NA; clone_size: many; v_call: TRBV28; cdr3_length: 13; cdr3_nt: TGTGCCAGCAGCTTATGGGGGAACACTGAAGCTTTCTTT; cdr3_aa: CASSLWGNTEAFF
j_call: TRBJ2-3; d_call: TRBD1; clone_size: NA; v_call: TRBV28; cdr3_length: 14; cdr3_nt: TGTGCCAGCAGACCACAGGGGTCCCCAGATACGCAGTATTTT; cdr3_aa: CASRPQGSPDTQYF
j_call: TRBJ1-1; d_call: NA; clone_size: NA; v_call: TRBV7-9; cdr3_length: 15; cdr3_nt: TGTGCCAGCAGCGGTAGCGGGGGCGAGGTCACTGAAGCTTTCTTT; cdr3_aa: CASSGSGGEVTEAFF
j_call: TRBJ2-7; d_call: TRBD1; clone_size: NA; v_call: TRBV11-2; cdr3_length: 18; cdr3_nt: TGTGCCAGCAGCCCCCCAATAGACCCCGGGACAGGGAGAGCCGAGCAGTACTTC; cdr3_aa: CASSPPIDPGTGRAEQYF
j_call: TRBJ2-7; d_call: NA; clone_size: NA; v_call: TRBV4-1; cdr3_length: 14; cdr3_nt: TGCGCCAGCAGCCAAGCAGCAGGGACCTACGAGCAGTACTTC; cdr3_aa: CASSQAAGTYEQYF
j_call: TRBJ2-2; d_call: NA; clone_size: few; v_call: TRBV28; cdr3_length: 14; cdr3_nt: TGTGCCAGCAGCCTTACAGAGAACACCGGGGAGCTGTTTTTT; cdr3_aa: CASSLTENTGELFF
j_call: TRBJ2-1; d_call: NA; clone_size: NA; v_call: TRBV7-9; cdr3_length: 13; cdr3_nt: TGTGCCAGCAGCTTAGCTTTGGGGTACGAGCAGTTCTTC; cdr3_aa: CASSLALGYEQFF
j_call: TRBJ1-5; d_call: NA; clone_size: few; v_call: TRBV7-6; cdr3_length: 13; cdr3_nt: TGTGCCAGCAGCCCCAGTACGGGCCGGCCCCAGCATTTT; cdr3_aa: CASSPSTGRPQHF
j_call: TRBJ2-3; d_call: TRBD1; clone_size: many; v_call: TRBV7-2; cdr3_length: 19; cdr3_nt: TGTGCCAGCAGCTTACCCGGCGACGAGACAGGGGGCAGCACAGATACGCAGTATTTT; cdr3_aa: CASSLPGDETGGSTDTQYF
j_call: TRBJ1-6; d_call: NA; clone_size: NA; v_call: TRBV7-2; cdr3_length: 16; cdr3_nt: TGTGCCAGCAGCTTAGTCACGGATCGTTGGAATTCACCCCTCCACTTT; cdr3_aa: CASSLVTDRWNSPLHF
j_call: TRBJ1-2; d_call: TRBD1; clone_size: few; v_call: TRBV7-8; cdr3_length: 14; cdr3_nt: TGTGCCAGCAGCTTAGGTGGGACAGCCCATGGCTACACCTTC; cdr3_aa: CASSLGGTAHGYTF
j_call: TRBJ2-7; d_call: NA; clone_size: few; v_call: TRBV7-8; cdr3_length: 13; cdr3_nt: TGTGCCAGCAGCTTTGGTTCGTCGGACGAGCAGTACTTC; cdr3_aa: CASSFGSSDEQYF
j_call: TRBJ2-4; d_call: TRBD2; clone_size: NA; v_call: TRBV12-3/TRBV12-4; cdr3_length: 21; cdr3_nt: TGTGCCAGCAGCTTCGGACTAGCGGGAGGTCGCGGGGCACTAGCCAAAAACATTCAGTACTTC; cdr3_aa: CASSFGLAGGRGALAKNIQYF
j_call: TRBJ2-7; d_call: NA; clone_size: NA; v_call: TRBV7-2; cdr3_length: 14; cdr3_nt: TGTGCCAGCAGCTTAGATAACGGGAACTACGAGCAGTACTTC; cdr3_aa: CASSLDNGNYEQYF
j_call: TRBJ2-7; d_call: NA; clone_size: few; v_call: TRBV20-1; cdr3_length: 14; cdr3_nt: TGCAGTGCTCTTCTAATGGACTCCACCTACGAGCAGTACTTC; cdr3_aa: CSALLMDSTYEQYF
j_call: TRBJ2-2; d_call: NA; clone_size: many; v_call: TRBV2; cdr3_length: 13; cdr3_nt: TGTGCCAGCGATTCCCTGGGGCCCGGGGAGCTGTTTTTT; cdr3_aa: CASDSLGPGELFF
j_call: TRBJ2-7; d_call: NA; clone_size: few; v_call: TRBV5-1; cdr3_length: 13; cdr3_nt: TGCGCCAGCAGCGGTGGGACCATCGGCGAGCAGTACTTC; cdr3_aa: CASSGGTIGEQYF
j_call: TRBJ2-5; d_call: NA; clone_size: NA; v_call: TRBV11-2; cdr3_length: 11; cdr3_nt: TGTGCCAGCTGCTCCTCCGAGACCCAGTACTTC; cdr3_aa: CASCSSETQYF
j_call: TRBJ2-3; d_call: TRBD2; clone_size: few; v_call: TRBV18; cdr3_length: 17; cdr3_nt: TGTGCCAGCTCACCACCCCCCTCGCGGGAGTTTACAGATACGCAGTATTTT; cdr3_aa: CASSPPPSREFTDTQYF
j_call: TRBJ1-1; d_call: NA; clone_size: few; v_call: TRBV7-3; cdr3_length: 14; cdr3_nt: TGTGCCAGCAGCTTAGAAGTTATCGGCACTGAAGCTTTCTTT; cdr3_aa: CASSLEVIGTEAFF
j_call: TRBJ1-6; d_call: NA; clone_size: NA; v_call: TRBV28; cdr3_length: 16; cdr3_nt: TGTGCCAGCAGTTTAATGTCCAGTCTCTATAATTCACCCCTCCACTTT; cdr3_aa: CASSLMSSLYNSPLHF
j_call: TRBJ2-7; d_call: TRBD1; clone_size: few; v_call: TRBV29-1; cdr3_length: 16; cdr3_nt: TGCAGCGTTGAGGTCCTGACAGGGGGGTTTCCCTACGAGCAGTACTTC; cdr3_aa: CSVEVLTGGFPYEQYF
j_call: TRBJ1-1; d_call: NA; clone_size: NA; v_call: TRBV7-8; cdr3_length: 16; cdr3_nt: TGTGCCAGCAGCCCACTGAGGAGACGGGGGTTCACTGAAGCTTTCTTT; cdr3_aa: CASSPLRRRGFTEAFF
j_call: TRBJ2-1; d_call: NA; clone_size: NA; v_call: TRBV28; cdr3_length: 12; cdr3_nt: TGTGCCAGCAGTATATGGGGGAATGAGCAGTTCTTC; cdr3_aa: CASSIWGNEQFF
j_call: TRBJ2-7; d_call: TRBD1; clone_size: few; v_call: TRBV28; cdr3_length: 16; cdr3_nt: TGTGCCAGCAGTTTACCTCCGGGACAGGAGCCCTACGAGCAGTACTTC; cdr3_aa: CASSLPPGQEPYEQYF
j_call: TRBJ2-3; d_call: NA; clone_size: NA; v_call: TRBV5-1; cdr3_length: 18; cdr3_nt: TGCGCCAGCAGCTTGTGGCCACAGGGTCCAACGGTCACAGATACGCAGTATTTT; cdr3_aa: CASSLWPQGPTVTDTQYF
j_call: TRBJ2-5; d_call: NA; clone_size: NA; v_call: TRBV30; cdr3_length: 13; cdr3_nt: TGTGCCTGGGAGTTGACCGGGCGGGGGACCCAGTACTTC; cdr3_aa: CAWELTGRGTQYF
j_call: TRBJ2-1; d_call: NA; clone_size: many; v_call: TRBV7-2; cdr3_length: 12; cdr3_nt: TGTGCCAGCAGCTTAGGGGTCAATGAGCAGTTCTTC; cdr3_aa: CASSLGVNEQFF
j_call: TRBJ1-1; d_call: TRBD1; clone_size: few; v_call: TRBV7-2; cdr3_length: 15; cdr3_nt: TGTGCCAGCAGCTTAGCGCAACAGGGGGTGACTGAAGCTTTCTTT; cdr3_aa: CASSLAQQGVTEAFF
j_call: TRBJ1-2; d_call: TRBD1; clone_size: many; v_call: TRBV7-2; cdr3_length: 15; cdr3_nt: TGTGCCAGCGGGCTTACCCAGACAGGGCACTATGGCTACACCTTC; cdr3_aa: CASGLTQTGHYGYTF
j_call: TRBJ2-1; d_call: TRBD2; clone_size: NA; v_call: TRBV5-6; cdr3_length: 17; cdr3_nt: TGTGCCAGCAGCTTGGGACTAGCGGGGATTACCTACAATGAGCAGTTCTTC; cdr3_aa: CASSLGLAGITYNEQFF
j_call: TRBJ2-5; d_call: TRBD1; clone_size: medium-sized; v_call: TRBV7-6; cdr3_length: 14; cdr3_nt: TGTGCCAGCAGCTTAACAGGGGGTCAAGAGACCCAGTACTTC; cdr3_aa: CASSLTGGQETQYF
j_call: TRBJ2-7; d_call: TRBD2; clone_size: many; v_call: TRBV7-2; cdr3_length: 16; cdr3_nt: TGTGCCAGCAGCTTAGGGCCTAGCGGGAGATCCGGCGAGCAGTACTTC; cdr3_aa: CASSLGPSGRSGEQYF
j_call: TRBJ2-7; d_call: TRBD1; clone_size: few; v_call: TRBV4-3; cdr3_length: 22; cdr3_nt: TGCGCCAGCAGCCAAGTCGGTTACCGGGACAGGGAGATACCTAAACTACCCTACGAGCAGTACTTC; cdr3_aa: CASSQVGYRDREIPKLPYEQYF
j_call: TRBJ2-7; d_call: TRBD1; clone_size: NA; v_call: TRBV20-1; cdr3_length: 15; cdr3_nt: TGCAGTGCTCTGTCCCGGGACAGGGTAGCCTACGAGCAGTACTTC; cdr3_aa: CSALSRDRVAYEQYF
j_call: TRBJ2-1; d_call: NA; clone_size: NA; v_call: TRBV12-3/TRBV12-4; cdr3_length: 12; cdr3_nt: TGTGCCAGCAGTGCCCCAGGGGATGAGCAGTTCTTC; cdr3_aa: CASSAPGDEQFF
j_call: TRBJ2-1; d_call: NA; clone_size: many; v_call: TRBV7-8; cdr3_length: 18; cdr3_nt: TGTGCCAGCAGCTTAGGTCCCAGGGGCCCGGGCGTAGGCAATGAGCAGTTCTTC; cdr3_aa: CASSLGPRGPGVGNEQFF
j_call: TRBJ2-3; d_call: NA; clone_size: NA; v_call: TRBV11-1; cdr3_length: 15; cdr3_nt: TGTGCCAGCAGCTTAGCGACCCGGAGCACAGATACGCAGTATTTT; cdr3_aa: CASSLATRSTDTQYF
j_call: TRBJ2-7; d_call: TRBD1; clone_size: few; v_call: TRBV29-1; cdr3_length: 14; cdr3_nt: TGCAGCGTTGTTGGAGGACAGGGGGCGTACGAGCAGTACTTC; cdr3_aa: CSVVGGQGAYEQYF
j_call: TRBJ1-1; d_call: NA; clone_size: NA; v_call: TRBV14; cdr3_length: 14; cdr3_nt: TGTGCCAGCAGCCAAGAGGTGGGGGTTGTCGTAGCTTTCTTT; cdr3_aa: CASSQEVGVVVAFF
j_call: TRBJ2-4; d_call: NA; clone_size: few; v_call: TRBV7-8; cdr3_length: 15; cdr3_nt: TGTGCCAGCAGCTTAGTAGATAGGAACAAAAACATTCAGTACTTC; cdr3_aa: CASSLVDRNKNIQYF
j_call: TRBJ2-2; d_call: NA; clone_size: NA; v_call: TRBV6-2/TRBV6-3; cdr3_length: 14; cdr3_nt: TGTGCCAGCAGTTACCTAGACTACACCGGGGAGCTGTTTTTT; cdr3_aa: CASSYLDYTGELFF
j_call: TRBJ2-2; d_call: NA; clone_size: NA; v_call: TRBV7-6; cdr3_length: 13; cdr3_nt: TGTGCCAGCAGCCCAGAAGTAGCCGGGGAGCTGTTTTTT; cdr3_aa: CASSPEVAGELFF
j_call: TRBJ1-1; d_call: NA; clone_size: NA; v_call: TRBV5-6; cdr3_length: 12; cdr3_nt: TGTGCCAGCAGTCTTGGGTCCTTTGAAGCTTTCTTT; cdr3_aa: CASSLGSFEAFF